The text below deals with one TCR beta chain. Antigen: not known. Germline CDR1 and CDR2: SGHNT and YENEEA. The CDR3 has 16 amino acids. Trimming pared 2 bases from V and 0 bases from J, leaving 10 bases between. These data come from a study of cytomegalovirus exposure and HLA in healthy donors. The study ran its PCR with 60 Vbeta and 13 Jbeta primers. This table comes from immunoSEQ multiplex PCR, and its TCRdb copy is limited to in-frame clones, with some not included. The sample carries approximately 190,000 clones, about two thirds recorded once. Study conclusions and caveats: Reportedly, TCR beta sequences accurately predicted HLA-A and HLA-B alleles in most subjects.

The sequencing sample was made of PBMCs. This TCR derives from a man aged 35 to 55 in good health and CMV-seropositive. The chain links TRBV11-3 to TRBJ2-2; possibly TRBD1 for D (5 bases). CDR3 sequence (DNA): TGTGCCAGCAGCTTAAGGGGCCTCGCGAACACCGGGGAGCTGTTTTTT. It specifies CASSLRGLANTGELFF.